What follows is one T cell receptor beta chain and its context. The authors' processing: Amplified reference gene primers provided the basis for estimating nucleated cell counts. Repertoires were generated with immunoSEQ multiplex PCR, while TCRdb's copy carries only in-frame clones and drops some. Clone size and the V and J calls come from that table; the DNA yielded D and trimming. The sample has approximately 49,000 clones, around 90% seen once. The CDR3 runs to 13 residues. V dropped 0 bases and J dropped 3 bases, with 5 bases sitting between them. Germline V lookup: CDR1 SGHTA, CDR2 FQGNSA. The sample originates from a study of blood T cell repertoires in COVID-19.

The clonotype originates from a man aged 50 to 60 with active COVID-19. Material: peripheral blood. The chain employs TRBV7-2 and TRBJ1-2, with D possibly matching TRBD1 (5 bases). The CDR3 here is CASSLAGDYGYTF. In nucleotides, the CDR3 is TGTGCCAGCAGCTTAGCAGGGGACTATGGCTACACCTTC.